The 13 T cell receptor beta chains given below trace back to one sample, sequenced in a study of blood T cell repertoires in COVID-19. Here immunoSEQ multiplex PCR was the method, and the copy in TCRdb shows in-frame clones only, minus some. The table records about 160,000 clones, roughly 78% of them present only once. The specimen sequenced was peripheral blood. The receptors were sampled from a human donor with acute or convalescent COVID-19. The donor label of this sample is uncertain.

This chain joins TRBV6-6 and TRBJ1-5; D gene uncertain. The V gene's germline CDR1 is MNHNY and CDR2 SVGAGI (reference sequence). V lost 5 bases and J lost 6, with 17 bases in between. CDR3 length: 15 residues. CDR3 region: CASSDEGRGSQPQHF. CDR3 DNA: TGTGCCAGCAGTGATGAGGGTAGAGGGAGTCAGCCCCAGCATTTT.

As DNA, the CDR3 is TGTGCCAGCAGCCCTCGAGGGAGCACTGAAGCTTTCTTT. Translated: CASSPRGSTEAFF. The chain joins TRBV27 to TRBJ1-1; D uncertain. V gave up 6 bases and J gave up 4 bases, with 12 bases separating them. CDR1 is MNHEY, CDR2 SMNVEV, per germline (reference sequence). CDR3 length: 13 amino acids.

The chain recombines TRBV6-2 or TRBV6-3 with TRBJ1-5; D is unclear. V was cut by 2 bases and J by 3 bases, with 17 bases left in between. Germline lookup yields CDR1 MNHEY and CDR2 SVGEGT. This CDR3 contains 17 residues. The CDR3 here is CASSYAGTRAPNQPQHF. CDR3 nucleotides: TGTGCCAGCAGTTACGCGGGTACGAGGGCCCCCAATCAGCCCCAGCATTTT.

The V call is TRBV21-1, the J call TRBJ1-6. TRBV21-1 is noted as a pseudogene. The CDR3 runs 17 residues. As DNA, the CDR3 is TGTGCCAGCAGCCTCCGGGATCAGAGCTCCTATAATTCACCCCTCCACTTT. Its translation is CASSLRDQSSYNSPLHF.

The rearrangement joins TRBV6-6 to TRBJ1-2; tentatively, D is TRBD1 (6 bases). Looked up from germline, CDR1 is MNHNY and CDR2 is SVGAGI (reference sequence). Deletions cut 4 bases from V and 2 bases from J, with 14 bases between. The CDR3 runs 15 residues. This CDR3 reads CASSSPTGPNYGYTF. As DNA, the CDR3 is TGTGCCAGCAGTTCCCCGACAGGCCCCAACTATGGCTACACCTTC.

The rearrangement joins TRBV1 to TRBJ2-3; the table's D call, TRBD1, has no DNA check behind it. TRBV1 is a pseudogene. The CDR3 totals 13 residues. The CDR3 loop reads CTSLQGYTDTQYF. The CDR3 DNA reads TGCACCAGCTTACAGGGTTATACAGATACGCAGTATTTT.

CDR3 loop: CASSPTDRLSRAFF. DNA of the CDR3: TGTGCCAGTAGTCCCACGGACAGGTTATCCCGAGCTTTCTTT. The J gene is TRBJ1-1, the V gene TRBV19; 7 bases match TRBD1. Germline assignment: CDR1 LNHDA and CDR2 SQIVND (reference sequence). With V trimmed by 5 bases and J by 10 bases, 13 bases remained unmatched. The CDR3 is made up of 14 amino acids.

The chain carries TRBV29-1 and TRBJ2-7; D is perhaps TRBD1 (5 bases). The V gene lost 8 bases and the J gene lost 0 bases, with 14 bases spanning the gap. The CDR3 runs 13 residues. The germline V gene encodes CDR1 SQVTM and CDR2 ANQGSEA. The CDR3 sequence: CSLLLQVSYEQYF. The CDR3 DNA is TGCAGCCTCTTGTTACAGGTCTCCTACGAGCAGTACTTC.

This clone was seen a few times. The genes are TRBV27 and TRBJ2-7; 8 nucleotides match TRBD1. With 6 bases clipped from V and 7 bases from J, the junction kept 8 bases outside the gene matches. The germline V gene has CDR1 MNHEY and CDR2 SMNVEV (reference sequence). The CDR3 runs to 13 residues. The DNA for the CDR3 is TGTGCCAGCAGCCGGACAGGGATCCGGGAGCAGTACTTC. Protein sequence: CASSRTGIREQYF.

Only a few counts were recorded for this clone. This rearrangement joins TRBV6-2 or TRBV6-3 to TRBJ2-4, with 7 bases identical to TRBD1. The trim removed 6 bases at V and 0 bases at J, leaving 8 bases unmatched. From germline, CDR1 is MNHEY and CDR2 SVGEGT. The CDR3 runs to 16 residues. CDR3: CASSPPRDRAKNIQYF. CDR3 sequence (DNA): TGTGCCAGCAGCCCACCCCGGGACAGAGCCAAAAACATTCAGTACTTC.

This clone has ten or more counts. The rearrangement joins TRBV30 to TRBJ1-2, with D possibly matching TRBD1 (5 bases). Per germline, CDR1 GTSNPN and CDR2 SVGIG (reference sequence). This CDR3 contains 14 residues. Trimming pared 3 bases from V and 4 bases from J, leaving 15 bases between. In DNA form, the CDR3 reads TGTGCCTGGAGATCGGAGGGCGGGGGCTATGGCTACACCTTC. This translates into CAWRSEGGGYGYTF.

The genes are TRBV5-1 and TRBJ1-1; possibly TRBD1 for D (6 bases). Germline CDR1 reads SGHRS; CDR2 reads YFSETQ. This CDR3 spans 13 amino acids. Trimming shortened V by 7 bases and J by 3 bases, and 13 bases separated the two germline ends. CDR3 protein: CASSLDSHTEAFF. The CDR3 nucleotides are TGCGCCAGCTCCTTGGACAGCCACACTGAAGCTTTCTTT.

This chain connects TRBV27 to TRBJ2-7, with D maybe TRBD1 (5 bases). The CDR3 totals 13 residues. Trimming took off 5 bases at V and 3 bases at J, with 11 bases between the two ends. Germline V gene sequence: CDR1 MNHEY, CDR2 SMNVEV (reference sequence). This CDR3 is CASSQGSFYEQYF. CDR3 DNA: TGTGCCAGCAGTCAGGGTAGTTTCTACGAGCAGTACTTC.